Listed below are T cell receptor beta chains from one sample, sequenced in a study of cytomegalovirus exposure and HLA in healthy donors. Assay: immunoSEQ multiplex PCR; the TCRdb copy retains only in-frame clones and omits some. The data hold under 100,000 clones, with over 70% observed a single time. Sequencing was done on a sample of PBMCs. The receptors were sampled from a middle-aged man in good health and CMV-seronegative. Each CDR3 is given with its conserved first and last residue. Fields, in order: CDR3 length, J gene, D gene, clone size, V gene, CDR3 DNA, CDR3 protein. The D gene is left open where the match is weak. Not all rows give a size; the values are once, few, many and, for expanded clones, a class.

14 | TRBJ2-1 | TRBD2 | - | TRBV27 | TGTGCCAGCAGTTTTTCCCGGGGGGAGGATGAGCAGTTCTTC | CASSFSRGEDEQFF
13 | TRBJ1-2 | TRBD1 | - | TRBV5-1 | TGCGCCAGCAGCTTGGAGGGGGCGAGTGGCTACACCTTC | CASSLEGASGYTF
12 | TRBJ1-2 | - | few | TRBV5-1 | TGCGCCAGCAGCTTGAACAGCTATGGCTACACCTTC | CASSLNSYGYTF
15 | TRBJ1-3 | - | - | TRBV5-4 | TGTGCCAGCAGCATGCAGGGTTATATCGTAAATACCATATATTTT | CASSMQGYIVNTIYF
16 | TRBJ1-2 | TRBD1 | - | TRBV5-1 | TGCGCCAGCAGCTTGCGGGACAGGGGTGGCGAATATGGCTACACCTTC | CASSLRDRGGEYGYTF
13 | TRBJ2-3 | - | - | TRBV6-5 | TGTGCCAGCGGGCGGGCTGGCACAGATACGCAGTATTTT | CASGRAGTDTQYF
15 | TRBJ1-4 | TRBD1 | - | TRBV7-9 | TGTTCCAGCAGCCTCCGACAGGGGGCAAGGGAAAAACTGTTTTTT | CSSSLRQGAREKLFF
19 | TRBJ2-4 | TRBD2 | - | TRBV28 | TGTGCCAGCAGTTTAGGGTTGGGCGGGGGGGCCCTAGCCAAAAACATTCAGTACTTC | CASSLGLGGGALAKNIQYF
15 | TRBJ1-6 | - | - | TRBV9 | TGTGCCAGCAGCCAATCTACAGGGTTCGGGTCACCCCTCCACTTT | CASSQSTGFGSPLHF
15 | TRBJ1-1 | - | - | TRBV19 | TGTGCCAGTACCATACCGGGTCGTGAGAACACTGAAGCTTTCTTT | CASTIPGRENTEAFF
14 | TRBJ2-7 | - | - | TRBV28 | TGTGCCAGCAGTCGCAGGGGCTATACCTACGAGCAGTACTTC | CASSRRGYTYEQYF
12 | TRBJ2-7 | - | - | TRBV28 | TGTGCCAGCAGCCCTTCCTCCTACGAGCAGTACTTC | CASSPSSYEQYF
14 | TRBJ1-6 | TRBD1 | - | TRBV7-3 | TGTGCCAGCAGCGCCGGGACAGGGTATTCACCCCTCCACTTT | CASSAGTGYSPLHF
13 | TRBJ1-2 | TRBD1 | - | TRBV27 | TGTGCCAGCCGGGACAGGGGGCTTCATGGCTACACCTTC | CASRDRGLHGYTF
17 | TRBJ2-2 | TRBD2 | - | TRBV27 | TGTGCCAGCAGTAGACTAGCGGGGCCACTTAAGGCCGGGGAGCTGTTTTTT | CASSRLAGPLKAGELFF
13 | TRBJ2-4 | - | - | TRBV27 | TGTGCCAGCAGTTTACGACAGGATAACATTCAGTACTTC | CASSLRQDNIQYF
14 | TRBJ2-7 | - | - | TRBV11-3 | TGTGCCAGCAGCTTAGACAGCGGAGACTACGAGCAGTACTTC | CASSLDSGDYEQYF
14 | TRBJ1-5 | TRBD1 | few | TRBV19 | TGTGCCAGTACTAGGGACAGGGAGGGTCAGCCCCAGCATTTT | CASTRDREGQPQHF
14 | TRBJ2-7 | TRBD2 | - | TRBV6-5 | TGTGCCAGCGGGCGCGGGGGTCCTTTTTACGAGCAGTACTTC | CASGRGGPFYEQYF
14 | TRBJ2-1 | TRBD1 | - | TRBV7-9 | TGTGCCAGCAGCCCGGGGCAGGGGGCATATGAGCAGTTCTTC | CASSPGQGAYEQFF
15 | TRBJ1-1 | TRBD1 | few | TRBV9 | TGTGCCAGCAGCGTTACATACAGGGGGGGCACTGAAGCTTTCTTT | CASSVTYRGGTEAFF
14 | TRBJ1-1 | TRBD1 | - | TRBV29-1 | TGCAGCGCTGCAACGACAGGGTGGAGCACTGAAGCTTTCTTT | CSAATTGWSTEAFF
13 | TRBJ1-5 | - | - | TRBV19 | TGTGCCAGTAGTATTCAGGGTGGGCAGCCCCAGCATTTT | CASSIQGGQPQHF
18 | TRBJ2-6 | - | few | TRBV11-3 | TGTGCCAGCAGCTTAGATTTAGGACACTTCTCTGGGGCCAACGTCCTGACTTTC | CASSLDLGHFSGANVLTF
17 | TRBJ2-4 | TRBD2 | - | TRBV5-4 | TGTGCCAGCAGTTCCGGGACTAGCGCTACCCACTCAAACATTCAGTACTTC | CASSSGTSATHSNIQYF
15 | TRBJ1-2 | TRBD1 | - | TRBV10-3 | TGTGCCATCAAACAGGGACAGGGGGCCCCCTATGGCTACACCTTC | CAIKQGQGAPYGYTF
16 | TRBJ1-4 | TRBD1 | - | TRBV4-1 | TGCGCCAGCAGCCAAGAGCGGGACAGAGGTAATGAAAAACTGTTTTTT | CASSQERDRGNEKLFF
15 | TRBJ2-1 | TRBD2 | - | TRBV7-9 | TGTGCCAGCAGCTTAGTAGCGGGGGGGCCCAATGAGCAGTTCTTC | CASSLVAGGPNEQFF
14 | TRBJ2-7 | - | - | TRBV27 | TGTGCCAGCGTGGGTGCTGGGGCCACCTACGAGCAGTACTTC | CASVGAGATYEQYF
15 | TRBJ2-7 | TRBD1 | - | TRBV5-6 | TGTGCCAGCAGCTTTAACAGGGGTTGGTCCTACGAGCAGTACTTC | CASSFNRGWSYEQYF
15 | TRBJ1-3 | - | - | TRBV4-2 | TGTGCCAGCAGCCAAGATGGGGCCACTGGAAACACCATATATTTT | CASSQDGATGNTIYF
13 | TRBJ2-1 | TRBD2 | few | TRBV7-2 | TGTGCCAGCAGCTTAGTCGCGGGGGTAAAGCAGTTCTTC | CASSLVAGVKQFF
12 | TRBJ2-7 | - | - | TRBV7-9 | TGTGCCAGCAGCCCGACAGTGTACGAGCAGTACTTC | CASSPTVYEQYF